This entry concerns a single TCR beta chain. This clonotype was counted only a few times. Its antigen has not been determined. No much larger clone is present one base from it, and per-base qualities are unavailable. Libraries were prepared through RT-PCR. The listed sequencing device is Illumina HiSeq 2500. TCRdb redid the processing of the public reads, applying fastp at Q25 and MiXCR, and retained in-frame beta chains. Every entry covers one CDR3 protein and lists the most common genes and DNA from its rows. Across this sample there are 500,000 to 600,000 distinct CDR3 sequences, with about 15% seen only once. The ten largest make up less than 4% of the sample. This entry comes from a study of response to subunit inactivated influenza vaccine (dated by TCRdb to 2017 to 2018). Regarding the complete study: Deep quantitative profiling of the T cell receptor repertoire was used in the study to follow responses to a trivalent subunit inactivated influenza vaccine. What the work shows at the level of the full study, not this receptor alone: It was suggested by the authors that each seasonal influenza vaccination may recruit only a limited number of new T cells.

Taken from the germline V gene (reference sequence), the CDR1 and CDR2 loops are LGHDT and YNNKEL. V sheds 4 bases and J sheds 5 bases, leaving 13 bases between their ends. CDR3 length: 14 amino acids, cysteine to phenylalanine. CDR3 DNA is the only sequence kept; it has 42 bases, read in frame from the first base. This receptor was identified in a man between 50 and 70 years old who received an inactivated influenza vaccine. Donor details come from another sample of the same person, matched by shared clones. This material consisted of CD4+ T cells sorted from PBMCs, taken 23 months after vaccination. The rearranged segments are TRBV3-1 and TRBJ2-3, with the D gene not confidently named. The DNA sequence reads TGTGCCAGCAGCCTCGTTTCGGAGAAAGATACGCAGTATTTT. Its protein is CASSLVSEKDTQYF.